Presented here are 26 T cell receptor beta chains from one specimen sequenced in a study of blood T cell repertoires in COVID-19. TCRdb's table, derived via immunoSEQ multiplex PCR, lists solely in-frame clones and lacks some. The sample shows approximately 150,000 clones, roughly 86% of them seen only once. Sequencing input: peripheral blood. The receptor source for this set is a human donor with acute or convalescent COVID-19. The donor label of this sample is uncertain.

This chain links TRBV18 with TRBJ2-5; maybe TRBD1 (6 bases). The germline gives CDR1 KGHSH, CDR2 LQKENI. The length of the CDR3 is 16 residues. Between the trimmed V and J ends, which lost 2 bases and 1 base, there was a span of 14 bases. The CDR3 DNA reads TGTGCCAGCTCACCAGGCAGAACAGGGTCCCAAGAGACCCAGTACTTC. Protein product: CASSPGRTGSQETQYF.

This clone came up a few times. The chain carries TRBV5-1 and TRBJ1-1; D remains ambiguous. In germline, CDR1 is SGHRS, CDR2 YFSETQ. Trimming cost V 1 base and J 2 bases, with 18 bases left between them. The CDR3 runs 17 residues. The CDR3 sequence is CASSLTPTDAGNTEAFF. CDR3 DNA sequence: TGCGCCAGCAGCTTGACGCCTACGGATGCAGGCAACACTGAAGCTTTCTTT. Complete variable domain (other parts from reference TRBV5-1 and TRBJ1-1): KAGVTQTPRYLIKTRGQQVTLSCSPISGHRSVSWYQQTPGQGLQFLFEYFSETQRNKGNFPGRFSGRQFSNSRSEMNVSTLELGDSALYLCASSLTPTDAGNTEAFFGQGTRLTVV.

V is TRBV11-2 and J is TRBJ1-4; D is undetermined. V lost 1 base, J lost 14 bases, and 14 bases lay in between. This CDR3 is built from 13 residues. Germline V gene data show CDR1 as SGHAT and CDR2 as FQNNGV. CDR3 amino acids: CASSLGSVAPLFF. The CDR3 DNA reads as TGTGCCAGCAGCTTAGGTTCAGTTGCTCCCCTGTTTTTT.

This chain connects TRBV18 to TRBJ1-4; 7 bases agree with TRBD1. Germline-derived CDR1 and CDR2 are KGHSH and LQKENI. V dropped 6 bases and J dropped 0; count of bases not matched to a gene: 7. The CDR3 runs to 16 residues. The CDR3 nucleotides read TGTGCCAGCTCCCCCAAGGACAGGACAACTAATGAAAAACTGTTTTTT. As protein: CASSPKDRTTNEKLFF.

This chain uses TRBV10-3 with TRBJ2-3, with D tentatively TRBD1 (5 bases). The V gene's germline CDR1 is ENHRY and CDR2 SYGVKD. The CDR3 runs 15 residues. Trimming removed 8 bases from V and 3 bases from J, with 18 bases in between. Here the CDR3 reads CAIGLKGMSTDTQYF. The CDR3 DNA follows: TGTGCCATCGGATTGAAGGGGATGAGTACAGATACGCAGTATTTT.

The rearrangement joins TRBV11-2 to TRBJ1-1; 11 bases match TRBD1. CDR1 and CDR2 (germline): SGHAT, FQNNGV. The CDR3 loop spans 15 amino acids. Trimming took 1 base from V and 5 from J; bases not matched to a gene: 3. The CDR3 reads CASSLVGTGGTEAFF. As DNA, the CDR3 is TGTGCCAGCAGCTTAGTCGGGACAGGGGGTACTGAAGCTTTCTTT.

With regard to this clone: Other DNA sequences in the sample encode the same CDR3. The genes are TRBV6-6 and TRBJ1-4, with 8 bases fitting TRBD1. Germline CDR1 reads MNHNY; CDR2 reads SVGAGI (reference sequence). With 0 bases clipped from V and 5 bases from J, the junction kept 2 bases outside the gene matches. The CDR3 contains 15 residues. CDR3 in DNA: TGTGCCAGCAGTTACTCCGGACAGGGAAATGAAAAACTGTTTTTT. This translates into CASSYSGQGNEKLFF.

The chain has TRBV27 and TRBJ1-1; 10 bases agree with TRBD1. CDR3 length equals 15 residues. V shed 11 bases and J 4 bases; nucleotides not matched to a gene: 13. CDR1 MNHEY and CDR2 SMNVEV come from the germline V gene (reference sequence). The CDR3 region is CASIRDRGFVTEAFF. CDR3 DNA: TGTGCCTCCATCCGGGACAGGGGATTCGTCACTGAAGCTTTCTTT.

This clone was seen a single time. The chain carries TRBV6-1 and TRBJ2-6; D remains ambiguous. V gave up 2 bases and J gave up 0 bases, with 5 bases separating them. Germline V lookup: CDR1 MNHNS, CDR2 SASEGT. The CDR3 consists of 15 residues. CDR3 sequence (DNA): TGTGCCAGCAGTGAAAATAGCTCTGGGGCCAACGTCCTGACTTTC. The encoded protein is CASSENSSGANVLTF.

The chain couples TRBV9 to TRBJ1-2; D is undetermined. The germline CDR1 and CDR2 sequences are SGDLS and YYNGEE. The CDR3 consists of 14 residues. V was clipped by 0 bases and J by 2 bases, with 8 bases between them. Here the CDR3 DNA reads TGTGCCAGCAGCGTAGGAATGGGCAACTATGGCTACACCTTC. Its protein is CASSVGMGNYGYTF. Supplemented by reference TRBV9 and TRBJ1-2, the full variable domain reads DSGVTQTPKHLITATGQRVTLRCSPRSGDLSVYWYQQSLDQGLQFLIQYYNGEERAKGNILERFSAQQFPDLHSELNLSSLELGDSALYFCASSVGMGNYGYTFGSGTRLTVV.

The CDR3 nucleotides read TGTGCCAGCAGTGCGGGACAGAATTCCGGGGAGCTGTTTTTT. It specifies CASSAGQNSGELFF. The chain links TRBV2 to TRBJ2-2; 7 positions match TRBD1. The CDR3 has 14 amino acids. V lost 4 bases, J lost 6 bases, and 5 bases stayed unmatched. Germline V gene lookup returns CDR1 SNHLY and CDR2 FYNNEI.

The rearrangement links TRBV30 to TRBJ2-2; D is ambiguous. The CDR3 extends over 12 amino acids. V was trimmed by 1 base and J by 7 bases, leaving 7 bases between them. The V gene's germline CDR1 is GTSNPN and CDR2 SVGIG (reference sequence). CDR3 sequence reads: CAWSAQFGELFF. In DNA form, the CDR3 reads TGTGCCTGGAGTGCACAGTTCGGGGAGCTGTTTTTT.

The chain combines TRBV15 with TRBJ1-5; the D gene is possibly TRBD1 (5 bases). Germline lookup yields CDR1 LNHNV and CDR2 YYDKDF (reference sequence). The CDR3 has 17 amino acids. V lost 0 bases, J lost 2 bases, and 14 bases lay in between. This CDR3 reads CATSRDRIGRGNQPQHF. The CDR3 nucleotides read TGTGCCACCAGCAGAGATCGTATAGGCAGGGGCAATCAGCCCCAGCATTTT.

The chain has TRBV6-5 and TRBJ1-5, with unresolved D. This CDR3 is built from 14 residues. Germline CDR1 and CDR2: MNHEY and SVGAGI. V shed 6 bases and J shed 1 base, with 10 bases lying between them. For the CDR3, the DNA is TGTGCCAGCAGCCAGGTTCGGAGCAATCAGCCCCAGCATTTT. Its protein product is CASSQVRSNQPQHF.

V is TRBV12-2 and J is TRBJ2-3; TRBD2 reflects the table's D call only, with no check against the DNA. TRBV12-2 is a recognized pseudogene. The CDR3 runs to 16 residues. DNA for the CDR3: TGTGCAAGTCGCTTCCCTGGACTAGCGGGCCCAGATACGCAGTATTTT. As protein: CASRFPGLAGPDTQYF.

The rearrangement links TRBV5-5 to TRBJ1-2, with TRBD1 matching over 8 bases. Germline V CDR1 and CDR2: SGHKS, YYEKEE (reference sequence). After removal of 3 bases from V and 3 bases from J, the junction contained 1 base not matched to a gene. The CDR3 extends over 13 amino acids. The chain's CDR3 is CASSSTGDYGYTF. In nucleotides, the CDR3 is TGTGCCAGCAGCTCGACAGGGGACTATGGCTACACCTTC.

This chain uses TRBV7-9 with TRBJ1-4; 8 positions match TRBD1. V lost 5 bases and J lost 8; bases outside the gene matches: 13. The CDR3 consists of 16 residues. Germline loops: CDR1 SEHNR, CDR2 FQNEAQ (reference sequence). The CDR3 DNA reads TGTGCCAGCAGCAAGGACAGGGTTATCGGGGGCGAAAAACTGTTTTTT. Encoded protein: CASSKDRVIGGEKLFF.

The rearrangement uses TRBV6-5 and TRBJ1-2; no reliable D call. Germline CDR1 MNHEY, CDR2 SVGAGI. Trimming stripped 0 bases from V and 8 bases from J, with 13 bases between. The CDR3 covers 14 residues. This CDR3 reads CASSYSSARVGYTF. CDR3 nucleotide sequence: TGTGCCAGCAGTTACTCAAGTGCCCGGGTGGGCTACACCTTC.

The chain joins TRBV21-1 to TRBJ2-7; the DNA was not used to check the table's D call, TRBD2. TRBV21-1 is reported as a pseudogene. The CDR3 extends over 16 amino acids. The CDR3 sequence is CASTSRRDSRYYEQYF. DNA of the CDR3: TGTGCCAGCACCTCCCGGCGGGACTCAAGGTACTACGAGCAGTACTTC.

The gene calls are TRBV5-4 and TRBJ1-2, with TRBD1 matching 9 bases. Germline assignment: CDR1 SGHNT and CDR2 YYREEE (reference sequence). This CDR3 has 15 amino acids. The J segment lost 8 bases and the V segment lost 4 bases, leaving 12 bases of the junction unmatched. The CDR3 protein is CASSAWAQGAQGYTF. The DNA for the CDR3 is TGTGCCAGCAGCGCGTGGGCACAGGGGGCGCAGGGCTACACCTTC.

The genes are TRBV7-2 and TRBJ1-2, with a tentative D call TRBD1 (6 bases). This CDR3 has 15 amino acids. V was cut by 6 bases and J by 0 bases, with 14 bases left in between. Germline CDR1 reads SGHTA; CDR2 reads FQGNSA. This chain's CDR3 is CASSPNRDTNYGYTF. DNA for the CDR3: TGTGCCAGCAGTCCTAACCGGGACACTAACTATGGCTACACCTTC.

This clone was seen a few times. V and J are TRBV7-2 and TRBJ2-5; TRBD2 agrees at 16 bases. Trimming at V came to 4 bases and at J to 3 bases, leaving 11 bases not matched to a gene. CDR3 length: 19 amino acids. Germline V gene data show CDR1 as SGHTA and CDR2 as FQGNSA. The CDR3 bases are TGTGCCAGCAGCTCTAGCGCCGGGACTAGCGGGGGGGCTAAAGAGACCCAGTACTTC. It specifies CASSSSAGTSGGAKETQYF.

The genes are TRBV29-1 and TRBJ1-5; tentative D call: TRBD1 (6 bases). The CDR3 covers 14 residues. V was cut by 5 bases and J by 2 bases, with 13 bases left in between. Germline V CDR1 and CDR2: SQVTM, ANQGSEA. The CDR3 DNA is TGCAGCGTTCGACAGGTAGGGCGCAATCAGCCCCAGCATTTT. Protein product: CSVRQVGRNQPQHF. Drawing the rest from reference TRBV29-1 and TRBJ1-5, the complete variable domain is SAVISQKPSRDICQRGTSLTIQCQVDSQVTMMFWYRQQPGQSLTLIATANQGSEATYESGFVIDKFPISRPNLTFSTLTVSNMSPEDSSIYLCSVRQVGRNQPQHFGDGTRLSIL.

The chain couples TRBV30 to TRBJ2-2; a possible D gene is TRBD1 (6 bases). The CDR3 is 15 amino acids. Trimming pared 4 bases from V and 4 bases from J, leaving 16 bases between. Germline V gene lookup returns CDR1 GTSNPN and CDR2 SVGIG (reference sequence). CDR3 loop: CAWKERGFPTGELFF. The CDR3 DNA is TGTGCCTGGAAAGAAAGGGGGTTTCCCACCGGGGAGCTGTTTTTT.

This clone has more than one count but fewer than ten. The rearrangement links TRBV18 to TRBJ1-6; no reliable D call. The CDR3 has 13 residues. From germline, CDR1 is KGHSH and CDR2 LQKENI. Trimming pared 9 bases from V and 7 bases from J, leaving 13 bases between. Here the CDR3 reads CASYPGGNSPLHF. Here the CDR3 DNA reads TGTGCCAGTTACCCGGGAGGGAATTCACCCCTCCACTTT.

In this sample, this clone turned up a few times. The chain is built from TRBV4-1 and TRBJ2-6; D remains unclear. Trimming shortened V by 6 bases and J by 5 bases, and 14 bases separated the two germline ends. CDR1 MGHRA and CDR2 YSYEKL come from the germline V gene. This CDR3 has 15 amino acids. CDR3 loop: CASSPQPPRANVLTF. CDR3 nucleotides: TGCGCCAGCAGTCCACAGCCCCCCAGGGCCAACGTCCTGACTTTC.